The sequence of this T cell receptor (beta chain) was determined in a study of technical replicates of blood from several donors. Losses at the gene ends were 2 bases for V and 5 bases for J; bases not matched to a gene: 6. Per germline, CDR1 SGDLS and CDR2 YYNGEE. The CDR3 consists of 16 residues. Sequencing used immunoSEQ multiplex PCR; TCRdb keeps in-frame clones, though not all of them. The sample records tens of thousands of clones, around 94% being singletons. The source of this sequence is a human donor in good health. The chain uses TRBV9 and TRBJ2-2; 10 bases align to TRBD1. Sequenced sample: T cells isolated from PBMCs. The CDR3 loop is CASSVRQGAGTGELFF. In nucleotides, the CDR3 is TGTGCCAGCAGCGTTAGACAGGGGGCAGGGACCGGGGAGCTGTTTTTT.